Included here is one TCR beta chain sequence, with context. These data are taken from a study of blood T cell repertoires in COVID-19. Germline V CDR1 and CDR2: LNHDA, SQIVND (reference sequence). With 0 bases removed from V and 13 bases from J, the gap between germline ends came to 19 bases. The CDR3 consists of 15 residues. Sequencing was performed with immunoSEQ multiplex PCR; in TCRdb, only in-frame clones are kept and a portion is missing. The table records over 300,000 clones, 85% to 90% of them present only once. Sequencing input: PBMCs or T cells enriched from blood (not recorded which). The sequence derives from a woman in her 30s with acute COVID-19. V usage is TRBV19 and J usage is TRBJ2-1; D perhaps matches TRBD2 (6 bases). The CDR3, as DNA: TGTGCCAGTAGTATAGATCCCAGACTAGTAAATCAACAGTTCTTC. Protein product: CASSIDPRLVNQQFF.